This T cell receptor (beta chain) was observed in a study of early T cells in non-severe SARS-CoV-2 infection (dated by TCRdb to the early 2020s). At the level of the whole study: Bulk RNA from unsorted whole blood was used for TCR sequencing, so alpha and beta chains could not be paired. Study-level results and caveats: VDJdb matching was skewed toward anti-spike CD8 responses and likely underestimated virus-specific expansions, missing private and CD4 specificities.

A remark on this clonotype: Its antigen is still unknown. Base qualities are not recorded, but no much larger clone differs from it by a single base.

The study was a case-control design nested within a healthcare worker cohort in London, UK, with weekly nasopharyngeal swab PCR tests and blood sampling. Healthcare workers were recruited during the week of the UK lockdown, between 23 and 31 March 2020, and followed weekly for up to roughly 15 weeks. The method behind the library was 5' RACE. Sequencing used a NextSeq 500. Unique molecular identifiers were attached to individual cDNA molecules in the TCR library protocol so that sequencing error and PCR bias could be corrected. TCR alpha and beta chains were both sequenced, and the abundances of alpha and beta sequences in each sample were closely correlated with each other. The authors processed their data as follows. Decombinator V4 was used to perform V gene, J gene and CDR3 annotation of TCR sequences. Expanded TCRs were defined as changing significantly between any two time points under a Poisson model with p below 0.0001. TCR abundances were normalised to the total number of TCRs sequenced per sample and expressed as counts per million. A search of VDJdb, accessed on 1 November 2021, was run for TCRs annotated to CMV, EBV and SARS-CoV-2, with TCRs annotated for multiple antigens excluded. The public sequencing data were trimmed at Q25 with fastp and processed into clonotypes with MiXCR by TCRdb, which kept only in-frame beta chains. Each CDR3 protein gets just one entry, which takes the most common genes and DNA from the rows behind it. The V and J calls reflect TCRdb's pipeline rather than the authors' work. This sample has over 45,000 distinct CDR3 sequences in its table, and roughly 7.8% of those were observed once. The ten largest clonotypes hold roughly a tenth of the sample.

The receptor comes from an adult who was a healthcare worker with PCR-confirmed SARS-CoV-2 infection or an uninfected control (not recorded which). The sample here was whole blood, taken at baseline.

The CDR3: CSVEDIPGDGYGYTF. DNA sequence: TGCAGCGTTGAAGATATCCCAGGGGACGGGTATGGCTACACCTTC. This chain is built from TRBV29-1 and TRBJ1-2; a tentative D match to TRBD1 spans 6 bases. Measured from the cysteine to the phenylalanine, the CDR3 is 15 residues long. The kept DNA is CDR3 alone, 45 bases in frame from the first base. Cut back by 0 bases and 5 bases, the V and J ends lie 16 bases apart. The germline V gene specifies SQVTM as CDR1 and ANQGSEA as CDR2.